This T cell receptor beta chain was identified in a study of CD8 T cells in Susac syndrome (dated 2019 in TCRdb). Study-wide context: Among the Susac syndrome patients who were sequenced, clinically active disease was present in five or six and clinical remission was observed in fewer than 10. At blood withdrawal, Susac syndrome patients were either therapy-naive, taking corticosteroids (in some cases with IVIg as well), or taking IVIg alone. The study used repertoire sequencing to test whether antigen drove CD8+ T cell activation and differentiation in Susac syndrome. The clonality of the CD8+ T cell repertoire was compared across approximately 11 healthy donors, some 14 Susac syndrome patients and under 18 multiple sclerosis patients.

The germline V gene (reference sequence) yields LNHNV for CDR1 and YYDKDF for CDR2. V is pruned by 2 bases and J by 4 bases, leaving 5 bases of the junction without a gene match. Including cysteine and phenylalanine, the CDR3 has 16 amino acids. The only DNA kept is the CDR3, 48 bases in frame from the first base. The study at large found these results: Clonal expansion was observed in Susac syndrome CD8+ repertoires, with the highest expansion in CD8+ TEMRA cells and greater expansion in clinically active than in remitting patients. Roughly 17 and five Susac-specific public clones were found in the total CD8+ and CD8+ TEMRA repertoires, respectively. The number of individuals in the TCR sequencing and HLA analysis was acknowledged as relatively small.

RNA was extracted with the RNeasy kit and about 0.5 to 1 ug was reverse transcribed using random hexamers. The immunoSEQ multiplex PCR assay, covering 54 Vbeta and 13 Jbeta segments, was used to amplify TCR beta CDR3 regions. To correct PCR amplification bias, a synthetic template baseline was used for both primer optimization and computational correction. As for the original processing: Reads were annotated to V, D and J genes per IMGT and analyzed with immunoSEQ Analyzer, keeping only productive sequences. Clonality was calculated as one minus the Shannon entropy normalized by log2 of the number of productive unique sequences. For each patient and control, public and private clones were evaluated within the 100 most prevalent clones. Clones were defined as Susac-specific when absent from the healthy and MS cohorts, from about 1,100 published viral clones and from other ImmuneACCESS disease sequences. Through fastp at Q25 and MiXCR, TCRdb rebuilt clones from the public reads, retaining in-frame beta chains. Each CDR3 protein appears once, grouped with its most common genes and DNA. Clone size and V and J calls follow TCRdb, not the original study. The sample table contains about 130,000 distinct CDR3 sequences; only one count was recorded for 95% of them. Approximately 0.18% of the sample is taken by the ten largest.

Peripheral blood CD8+ and CD4+ T cells from healthy donors, Susac syndrome patients and multiple sclerosis patients were profiled using high-throughput TCR beta sequencing. Recently defined diagnostic criteria for definite or probable disease were met by the Susac syndrome patients. Bulk CD8+ and CD4+ T cells were purified magnetically by negative isolation, whereas CD8+ TEMRA cells were enriched by FACS. Blood was drawn into EDTA tubes, processed within 24 hours, and PBMCs were isolated by density gradient centrifugation. PBMCs intended for TCR sequencing were cryopreserved in liquid nitrogen and thawed later in a water bath at 37 degrees C. The sorted or isolated CD4+, CD8+ and CD8+ TEMRA cells reached a purity of at least 90%. Of note for this clonotype: It has no known antigen specificity. There are no base qualities to consult, and no much larger clone falls within one base.

The chain links TRBV15 with TRBJ2-2, and 9 junction bases match TRBD2. The sequenced sample consisted of CD8+ T cells from PBMCs. This receptor was identified in a human donor with Susac syndrome. The CDR3 has the sequence CATSRKAGGFTGELFF. The DNA reads TGTGCCACCAGCAGAAAAGCGGGAGGCTTCACCGGGGAGCTGTTTTTT.